The source of this T cell receptor (beta chain) is a study of blood T cell repertoires in COVID-19. TCRdb's table, derived via immunoSEQ multiplex PCR, lists solely in-frame clones and lacks some. The sample contains roughly 70,000 clones, approximately 83% of which appear only once. Per germline, CDR1 WNHNN and CDR2 SYGVQD (reference sequence). The CDR3 covers 15 residues. Unmatched junction bases numbered 3, after V lost 6 bases and J lost 3 bases. This sequence was found in a woman in her sixties with acute or convalescent COVID-19. Sequenced: peripheral blood. V is TRBV10-1 and J is TRBJ2-1; 12 positions match TRBD2. CDR3 sequence: CASSRLAGDYNEQFF. The CDR3 region has the DNA TGCGCCAGCAGCAGACTAGCGGGGGACTACAATGAGCAGTTCTTC.